Listed below are T cell receptor beta chains from one sample, sequenced in a study of blood T cell repertoires in COVID-19. Sequenced by immunoSEQ multiplex PCR; TCRdb stores in-frame clones only, minus some. Among a few hundred thousand clones, around 83% were seen once, and the ten largest hold approximately 6.5%. Specimen: PBMCs or T cells enriched from blood (not recorded which). These receptors originate from a woman between 40 and 50 years old who had recovered from COVID-19. Each CDR3 is given with its conserved first and last residue. The order of the fields is clone size, V gene, D gene, J gene, CDR3 protein, CDR3 DNA. D genes are given only for firm matches. Some rows have no size entry. The others give once, few or many, or a class for an expanded clone.

size: .; V: TRBV6-6; D: TRBD1; J: TRBJ2-1; CDR3: CASSRRTGKIGDEQFF; DNA: TGTGCCAGCAGTCGACGGACAGGGAAAATAGGGGATGAGCAGTTCTTC
size: .; V: TRBV5-1; D: .; J: TRBJ1-1; CDR3: CASSPKFLREDTEAFF; DNA: TGCGCCAGCAGCCCGAAATTTCTCAGGGAGGACACTGAAGCTTTCTTT
size: .; V: TRBV18; D: TRBD1; J: TRBJ1-5; CDR3: CASSRQGSDNQPQHF; DNA: TGTGCCAGCTCACGACAGGGGTCGGACAATCAGCCCCAGCATTTT
size: .; V: TRBV5-5; D: .; J: TRBJ1-2; CDR3: CASRPQGVYYGYTF; DNA: TGTGCCAGCAGACCACAGGGTGTTTACTATGGCTACACCTTC
size: .; V: TRBV23-1; D: .; J: TRBJ1-1; CDR3: CASSHRQNSNTEAFF; DNA: TGCGCCAGCAGTCACCGACAGAATTCAAACACTGAAGCTTTCTTT
size: .; V: TRBV7-9; D: TRBD2; J: TRBJ2-3; CDR3: CASSLGIAGGTDTQYF; DNA: TGTGCCAGCAGCTTAGGAATAGCGGGAGGGACAGATACGCAGTATTTT
size: .; V: TRBV6-5; D: .; J: TRBJ2-1; CDR3: CASSPPGLDNEQFF; DNA: TGTGCCAGCAGCCCCCCAGGACTTGACAATGAGCAGTTCTTC
size: .; V: TRBV11-2; D: .; J: TRBJ1-2; CDR3: CASSSLKQGWYGYTF; DNA: TGTGCCAGCAGCTCCTTGAAACAGGGATGGTATGGCTACACCTTC
size: .; V: TRBV30; D: .; J: TRBJ1-4; CDR3: CAWSAQNNEKLFF; DNA: TGTGCCTGGAGTGCCCAGAATAATGAAAAACTGTTTTTT
size: .; V: TRBV5-1; D: TRBD1; J: TRBJ2-3; CDR3: CASSLIQGATDTQYF; DNA: TGCGCCAGCAGCCTGATACAGGGGGCTACAGATACGCAGTATTTT
size: .; V: TRBV3-1/TRBV3-2; D: .; J: TRBJ2-1; CDR3: CASSQETSGPHEQFF; DNA: TGTGCCAGCAGCCAAGAAACGTCAGGCCCCCATGAGCAGTTCTTC
size: .; V: TRBV15; D: TRBD2; J: TRBJ2-1; CDR3: CATSTSGMSYNEQFF; DNA: TGTGCCACCAGCACGAGCGGGATGTCCTACAATGAGCAGTTCTTC
size: .; V: TRBV30; D: .; J: TRBJ1-2; CDR3: CAWSGPWGGGGYTF; DNA: TGTGCCTGGAGTGGACCGTGGGGCGGGGGTGGCTACACCTTC
size: .; V: TRBV3-1/TRBV3-2; D: TRBD1; J: TRBJ1-6; CDR3: CASSQTGTYNSPLHF; DNA: TGTGCCAGCAGCCAGACAGGGACATATAATTCACCCCTCCACTTT
size: .; V: TRBV28; D: .; J: TRBJ1-4; CDR3: CASSFGVNEKLFF; DNA: TGTGCCAGCAGTTTCGGAGTAAATGAAAAACTGTTTTTT
size: .; V: TRBV9; D: TRBD2; J: TRBJ2-5; CDR3: CASSIPGTSGAETQYF; DNA: TGTGCCAGCAGCATCCCCGGGACTAGCGGGGCCGAGACCCAGTACTTC
size: .; V: TRBV5-1; D: .; J: TRBJ1-4; CDR3: CASSLGTANEKLFF; DNA: TGCGCCAGCAGCTTGGGTACGGCTAATGAAAAACTGTTTTTT
size: few; V: TRBV18; D: .; J: TRBJ1-1; CDR3: CASSPQGDTEAFF; DNA: TGTGCCAGCTCACCACAGGGGGACACTGAAGCTTTCTTT
size: .; V: TRBV19; D: TRBD2; J: TRBJ2-2; CDR3: CASTTSVGGAGELFF; DNA: TGTGCCAGTACAACTAGCGTGGGGGGGGCCGGGGAGCTGTTTTTT
size: .; V: TRBV7-2; D: TRBD1; J: TRBJ2-5; CDR3: CASSLGTGYPETQYF; DNA: TGTGCCAGCAGCTTAGGGACAGGGTATCCAGAGACCCAGTACTTC
size: .; V: TRBV10-3; D: .; J: TRBJ1-1; CDR3: CAISELGHGMNTEAFF; DNA: TGTGCCATCAGTGAGTTGGGACACGGAATGAACACTGAAGCTTTCTTT
size: .; V: TRBV28; D: .; J: TRBJ1-1; CDR3: CASSASRDNTEAFF; DNA: TGTGCCAGCAGTGCTAGTCGTGATAACACTGAAGCTTTCTTT
size: once; V: TRBV19; D: TRBD2; J: TRBJ2-1; CDR3: CASSLYLAGGGSYNEQFF; DNA: TGTGCCAGTAGTTTATACCTAGCGGGAGGGGGGTCCTACAATGAGCAGTTCTTC
size: few; V: TRBV5-1; D: TRBD2; J: TRBJ2-3; CDR3: CASSPETSAVTDTQYF; DNA: TGCGCCAGCAGCCCAGAGACTAGCGCCGTCACAGATACGCAGTATTTT
size: few; V: TRBV10-2; D: .; J: TRBJ1-5; CDR3: CASSFQSNQPQHF; DNA: TGCGCCAGCAGCTTCCAGAGCAATCAGCCCCAGCATTTT
size: .; V: TRBV11-2; D: TRBD2; J: TRBJ2-1; CDR3: CASSSRLAGNNEQFF; DNA: TGTGCCAGCAGCTCCCGACTAGCGGGGAACAATGAGCAGTTCTTC
size: .; V: TRBV5-1; D: TRBD2; J: TRBJ2-3; CDR3: CASSPRTSGSTDTQYF; DNA: TGCGCCAGCAGCCCAAGGACTAGCGGGAGCACAGATACGCAGTATTTT
size: few; V: TRBV12-3/TRBV12-4; D: .; J: TRBJ1-2; CDR3: CASSFTVNYGYTF; DNA: TGTGCCAGCAGTTTTACAGTCAACTATGGCTACACCTTC
size: .; V: TRBV9; D: TRBD2; J: TRBJ2-3; CDR3: CASSVGLAGGTDTQYF; DNA: TGTGCCAGCAGCGTCGGCCTAGCGGGAGGGACAGATACGCAGTATTTT
size: .; V: TRBV28; D: TRBD1; J: TRBJ2-1; CDR3: CASTSQGWSSYNEQFF; DNA: TGTGCCAGCACTTCACAGGGGTGGAGCTCCTACAATGAGCAGTTCTTC
size: .; V: TRBV27; D: .; J: TRBJ2-5; CDR3: CASSLSGVRGETQYF; DNA: TGTGCCAGCAGTTTGTCCGGTGTCCGGGGAGAGACCCAGTACTTC
size: .; V: TRBV2; D: TRBD2; J: TRBJ2-2; CDR3: CASSASAGGTGELFF; DNA: TGTGCCAGCAGTGCAAGCGCGGGAGGCACCGGGGAGCTGTTTTTT
size: once; V: TRBV30; D: .; J: TRBJ1-6; CDR3: CAWKHPNSPLHF; DNA: TGTGCCTGGAAGCACCCTAATTCACCCCTCCACTTT
size: once; V: TRBV15; D: TRBD2; J: TRBJ2-1; CDR3: CATSRGGLAGDNEQFF; DNA: TGTGCCACCAGCAGAGGCGGACTAGCGGGAGACAATGAGCAGTTCTTC
size: .; V: TRBV3-1/TRBV3-2; D: .; J: TRBJ2-7; CDR3: CASSQRGQSYEQYF; DNA: TGTGCCAGCAGCCAACGGGGTCAGTCCTACGAGCAGTACTTC
size: once; V: TRBV5-1; D: TRBD2; J: TRBJ2-1; CDR3: CASSLAEATSGSRNEQFF; DNA: TGCGCCAGCAGCTTGGCTGAAGCTACTAGCGGGAGCCGGAATGAGCAGTTCTTC
size: .; V: TRBV7-9; D: .; J: TRBJ2-6; CDR3: CASGRAGANVLTF; DNA: TGTGCCTCGGGCAGGGCAGGGGCCAACGTCCTGACTTTC
size: once; V: TRBV18; D: TRBD1; J: TRBJ1-2; CDR3: CASSPLGTGQDGYTF; DNA: TGTGCCAGCTCACCCTTAGGGACAGGGCAGGATGGCTACACCTTC
size: few; V: TRBV19; D: .; J: TRBJ1-2; CDR3: CASTPIWASNYGYTF; DNA: TGTGCCAGTACCCCCATCTGGGCCTCTAACTATGGCTACACCTTC
size: .; V: TRBV28; D: TRBD2; J: TRBJ2-7; CDR3: CASSQQTGRLAVSYEQYF; DNA: TGTGCCAGCAGCCAACAGACAGGGAGACTAGCGGTCTCCTACGAGCAGTACTTC